This is a list of T cell receptor beta chains from one sample in a study of CD8 T cells in ankylosing spondylitis. MiXCR was run by TCRdb on the 5' RACE reads, yielding one entry per CDR3 protein. Of 300,000 to 400,000 distinct CDR3 sequences in the sample, about a fifth were seen once. Sequencing was carried out using blood, either unsorted or a sorted T cell fraction (not recorded which). All receptors come from a male donor with ankylosing spondylitis. The CDR3 runs from the conserved cysteine through the conserved F or W. Each record gives: clone size, CDR3 length, J gene, D gene, V gene, CDR3 protein, CDR3 DNA. D genes are given only for firm matches. Expanded clones are given a class, and other clones once, few, many or no size at all.

many 13 TRBJ2-1 NA TRBV7-2 CASSLGIYNEQFF TGTGCCAGCAGCTTAGGGATCTACAATGAGCAGTTCTTC
NA 16 TRBJ2-3 NA TRBV20-1 CSARSGIGQPTDTQYF TGCAGTGCTAGATCGGGAATAGGGCAACCCACAGATACGCAGTATTTT
few 16 TRBJ1-1 TRBD1 TRBV20-1 CSARDPRTGGNTEAFF TGCAGTGCTAGAGACCCGCGGACAGGGGGGAACACTGAAGCTTTCTTT
NA 12 TRBJ2-7 NA TRBV5-1 CASMGTHYEQYF TGCGCCAGCATGGGGACTCACTACGAGCAGTACTTC
NA 15 TRBJ1-5 NA TRBV4-1 CASSQDAAVGQPQHF TGCGCCAGCAGCCAAGATGCGGCTGTCGGACAGCCCCAGCATTTT
many 14 TRBJ1-5 NA TRBV2 CASGREGDNQPQHF TGTGCCAGCGGGAGGGAAGGTGACAATCAGCCCCAGCATTTT
NA 13 TRBJ1-4 NA TRBV29-1 CSVETGYNEKLFF TGCAGCGTGGAGACAGGCTATAATGAAAAACTGTTTTTT
NA 16 TRBJ2-3 TRBD2 TRBV28 CASGHRGGFSTDTQYF TGTGCCAGCGGGCATCGGGGGGGCTTTAGCACAGATACGCAGTATTTT
many 16 TRBJ2-2 TRBD1 TRBV7-9 CASSDTGTGTTGELFF TGTGCCAGCAGCGATACCGGGACAGGGACCACCGGGGAGCTGTTTTTT
NA 12 TRBJ2-7 NA TRBV29-1 CSALRDGYEQYF TGCAGCGCTCTCCGGGACGGCTACGAGCAGTACTTC
few 12 TRBJ2-7 NA TRBV20-1 CSAPYGAYEQYF TGCAGTGCCCCATACGGTGCCTACGAGCAGTACTTC
NA 15 TRBJ2-2 TRBD1 TRBV7-7 CASSRDSPATGELFF TGTGCTAGCAGCCGGGACAGTCCCGCCACCGGGGAGCTGTTTTTT
NA 14 TRBJ2-7 NA TRBV28 CASSIRDGFYEQYF TGTGCCAGCAGTATCCGGGACGGTTTTTACGAGCAGTACTTC